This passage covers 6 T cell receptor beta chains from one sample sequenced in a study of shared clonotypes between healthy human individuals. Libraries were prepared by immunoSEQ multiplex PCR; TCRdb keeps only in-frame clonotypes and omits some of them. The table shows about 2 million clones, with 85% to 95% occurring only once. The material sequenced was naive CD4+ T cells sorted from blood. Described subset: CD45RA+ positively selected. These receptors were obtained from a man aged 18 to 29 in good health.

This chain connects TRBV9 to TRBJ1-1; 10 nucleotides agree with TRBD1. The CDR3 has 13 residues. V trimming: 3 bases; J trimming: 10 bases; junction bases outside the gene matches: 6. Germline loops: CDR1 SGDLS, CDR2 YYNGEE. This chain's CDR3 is CASSATGGKGAFF. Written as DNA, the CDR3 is TGTGCCAGCAGCGCGACAGGGGGCAAAGGAGCTTTCTTT.

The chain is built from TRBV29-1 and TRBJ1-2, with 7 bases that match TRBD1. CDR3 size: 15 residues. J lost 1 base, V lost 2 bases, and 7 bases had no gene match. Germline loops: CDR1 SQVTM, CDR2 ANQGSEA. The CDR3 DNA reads TGCAGCGTTGAATCGCCAGGGGGTTATAACTATGGCTACACCTTC. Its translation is CSVESPGGYNYGYTF.

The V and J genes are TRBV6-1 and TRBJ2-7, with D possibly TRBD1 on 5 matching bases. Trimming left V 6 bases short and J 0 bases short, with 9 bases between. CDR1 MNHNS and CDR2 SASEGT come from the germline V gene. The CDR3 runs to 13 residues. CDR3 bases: TGTGCCAGCAGAGCCGACAGCTCCTACGAGCAGTACTTC. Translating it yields CASRADSSYEQYF.

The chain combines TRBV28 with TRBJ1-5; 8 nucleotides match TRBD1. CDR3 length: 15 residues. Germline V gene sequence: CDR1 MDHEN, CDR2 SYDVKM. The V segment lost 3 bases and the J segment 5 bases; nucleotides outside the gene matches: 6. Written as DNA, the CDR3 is TGTGCCAGCAGTTTTAAGGACAGGGACGATCAGCCCCAGCATTTT. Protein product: CASSFKDRDDQPQHF.

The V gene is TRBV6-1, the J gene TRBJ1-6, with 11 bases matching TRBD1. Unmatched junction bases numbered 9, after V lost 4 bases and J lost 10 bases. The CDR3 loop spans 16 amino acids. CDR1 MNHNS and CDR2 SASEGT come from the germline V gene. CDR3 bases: TGTGCCAGCAGTGGATGGACAGGGGGCCTCTTCTCACCCCTCCACTTT. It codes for CASSGWTGGLFSPLHF.

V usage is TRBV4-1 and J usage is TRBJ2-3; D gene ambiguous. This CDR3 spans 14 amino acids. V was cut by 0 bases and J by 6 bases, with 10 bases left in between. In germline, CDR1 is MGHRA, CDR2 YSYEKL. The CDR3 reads CASSQDFTRDTQYF. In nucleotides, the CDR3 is TGCGCCAGCAGCCAAGATTTTACGCGGGATACGCAGTATTTT.